The 22 T cell receptor beta chains below all came from one sample that was sequenced in a study of blood T cell repertoires in COVID-19. This table comes from immunoSEQ multiplex PCR, and its TCRdb copy is limited to in-frame clones, with some not included. The sample consists of a few hundred thousand clones, around 85% of them appearing once. The specimen sequenced was PBMCs or T cells enriched from blood (not recorded which). These receptors were obtained from a woman aged 35 to 49 with acute COVID-19.

J is TRBJ2-7 and V is TRBV27; 10 bases align to TRBD2. The germline gives CDR1 MNHEY, CDR2 SMNVEV (reference sequence). Germline trimming cut 5 bases from V and 2 bases from J; bases unmatched to any gene: 6. The CDR3 is 15 residues long. The CDR3 reads CASSPLAGVAYEQYF. For the CDR3, the DNA is TGTGCCAGCAGTCCCCTAGCGGGAGTAGCCTACGAGCAGTACTTC.

V is TRBV27 and J is TRBJ2-2, with D perhaps matching TRBD1 (6 bases). CDR1 is MNHEY, CDR2 SMNVEV, per germline (reference sequence). Trimming pared 3 bases from V and 6 bases from J, leaving 14 bases between. The CDR3 is 15 residues long. CDR3 sequence (DNA): TGTGCCAGCAGTTTGACAACAGGGTATTCCGGGGAGCTGTTTTTT. Residues: CASSLTTGYSGELFF.

V usage is TRBV9 and J usage is TRBJ2-1, with 14 bases aligning to TRBD2. V lost 4 bases, J lost 9 bases, and 6 bases stayed unmatched. Germline CDR1 reads SGDLS; CDR2 reads YYNGEE. CDR3 length: 15 amino acids. DNA for the CDR3: TGTGCCAGCAGCTTCCAGACTAGCGGGAGGGCTGAGCAGTTCTTC. Residues: CASSFQTSGRAEQFF.

This sequence joins TRBV4-3 and TRBJ1-4; 9 bases map to TRBD1. Trimming at V came to 3 bases and at J to 6 bases, leaving 5 bases not matched to a gene. CDR1 and CDR2 from the germline V gene are LGHNA and YSLEER. The CDR3 totals 15 residues. As DNA, the CDR3 is TGCGCCAGCAGCCACGGGACAGGGAGAGATGAAAAACTGTTTTTT. It translates to CASSHGTGRDEKLFF.

The genes are TRBV11-2 and TRBJ2-7; TRBD2 matches 7 bases. The CDR3 is made up of 11 amino acids. V was clipped by 8 bases and J by 6 bases; unmatched bases: 4. The germline V gene has CDR1 SGHAT and CDR2 FQNNGV. The chain's CDR3 is CASLGEGEQYF. The CDR3, as DNA: TGTGCCAGCCTCGGGGAGGGCGAGCAGTACTTC.

This chain connects TRBV28 to TRBJ2-6; 8 bases agree with TRBD1. The CDR3 is 17 residues long. J lost 0 bases, V lost 6 bases, and 7 bases had no gene match. Germline assignment: CDR1 MDHEN and CDR2 SYDVKM. The CDR3 protein is CASSSGTGVSGANVLTF. The DNA for the CDR3 is TGTGCCAGCAGCTCCGGGACAGGTGTCTCTGGGGCCAACGTCCTGACTTTC.

This chain connects TRBV9 to TRBJ2-3, with TRBD2 matching over 7 bases. The V gene's germline CDR1 is SGDLS and CDR2 YYNGEE. The CDR3 runs 15 residues. The V gene end was trimmed by 0 bases and the J gene end by 6 bases; junction bases not matched to a gene: 7. The CDR3 reads CASSVDGTKTDTQYF. The CDR3 DNA is TGTGCCAGCAGCGTAGACGGGACTAAGACTGATACGCAGTATTTT.

This chain joins TRBV11-3 and TRBJ2-7; D uncertain. The length of the CDR3 is 10 residues. Trimming took 5 bases from V and 8 from J, leaving 7 bases between them. The V gene's germline CDR1 is SGHNT and CDR2 YENEEA. CDR3 residues: CASSLLQQYF. The CDR3, as DNA: TGTGCCAGCAGCCTCCTACAGCAGTACTTC.

The chain combines TRBV5-1 with TRBJ2-3; D is perhaps TRBD2 (6 bases). CDR1 and CDR2 (germline): SGHRS, YFSETQ. The CDR3 contains 17 residues. V lost 0 bases and J lost 0, with 14 bases in between. The CDR3 sequence is CASSLEVVSGSTDTQYF. The CDR3 nucleotides read TGCGCCAGCAGCTTGGAAGTTGTTAGCGGTAGCACAGATACGCAGTATTTT. Using reference TRBV5-1 and TRBJ2-3 for the parts outside the CDR3, the full variable domain is KAGVTQTPRYLIKTRGQQVTLSCSPISGHRSVSWYQQTPGQGLQFLFEYFSETQRNKGNFPGRFSGRQFSNSRSEMNVSTLELGDSALYLCASSLEVVSGSTDTQYFGPGTRLTVL.

This chain uses TRBV3-1 (or the pseudogene TRBV3-2) with TRBJ2-2; 13 bases are a match to TRBD2. This CDR3 comprises 20 residues. CDR1 is LGHDT and CDR2 is YNNKEL in the germline V gene (reference sequence). The V segment lost 3 bases and the J segment 1 base; nucleotides outside the gene matches: 11. The CDR3 DNA is TGTGCCAGCAGCCAGTACAGCACCGGGACTAGCGGGATGAACACCGGGGAGCTGTTTTTT. Protein sequence: CASSQYSTGTSGMNTGELFF.

The rearrangement links TRBV15 to TRBJ2-7; a possible D gene is TRBD1 (5 bases). From germline, CDR1 is LNHNV and CDR2 YYDKDF (reference sequence). Trimming shortened V by 1 base and J by 5 bases, and 12 bases separated the two germline ends. This CDR3 has 14 residues. This CDR3 is CATSRGRQMDEQYF. DNA of the CDR3: TGTGCCACCAGCAGAGGGCGACAGATGGACGAGCAGTACTTC.

The CDR3 is CASSGHGTGVYGYTF. Written as DNA, the CDR3 is TGTGCCAGCAGTGGGCATGGGACAGGAGTCTATGGCTACACCTTC. This chain uses TRBV2 with TRBJ1-2, with 8 bases aligning to TRBD1. The germline gives CDR1 SNHLY, CDR2 FYNNEI. This CDR3 has 15 residues. V shed 4 bases and J 4 bases; nucleotides not matched to a gene: 8.

The chain joins TRBV2 to TRBJ1-5; 8 positions match TRBD1. The V segment lost 6 bases and the J segment 4 bases; nucleotides outside the gene matches: 5. Germline loops: CDR1 SNHLY, CDR2 FYNNEI. CDR3 length: 14 amino acids. In nucleotides, the CDR3 is TGTGCCAGCAGCTTGACAGGGGCAAATCAGCCCCAGCATTTT. Protein product: CASSLTGANQPQHF.

This clone appeared a single time. The V and J genes are TRBV2 and TRBJ2-5; TRBD1 agrees at 7 bases. Trimming at V came to 6 bases and at J to 1 base, leaving 8 bases not matched to a gene. CDR1 is SNHLY and CDR2 is FYNNEI in the germline V gene. This CDR3 spans 15 amino acids. The DNA for the CDR3 is TGTGCCAGCAGCGCCCAAGGGGGCTCCCAAGAGACCCAGTACTTC. It encodes CASSAQGGSQETQYF.

The table lists this clone with a count of one. CDR3: CASSSTSGFGEQYF. CDR3 bases: TGTGCCAGTAGTTCGACTAGCGGGTTTGGGGAGCAGTACTTC. The chain recombines TRBV19 with TRBJ2-7; 10 nucleotides agree with TRBD2. Germline-derived CDR1 and CDR2 are LNHDA and SQIVND (reference sequence). J lost 7 bases, V lost 5 bases, and 8 bases had no gene match. The CDR3 covers 14 residues. Variable domain in full (rest from reference TRBV19 and TRBJ2-7): DGGITQSPKYLFRKEGQNVTLSCEQNLNHDAMYWYRQDPGQGLRLIYYSQIVNDFQKGDIAEGYSVSREKKESFPLTVTSAQKNPTAFYLCASSSTSGFGEQYFGPGTRLTVT.

The rearrangement uses TRBV10-1 and TRBJ2-2; D may be TRBD1 (9 bases). This CDR3 is built from 15 residues. Trimming removed 6 bases at V and 4 bases at J, with 15 bases between. The germline V gene encodes CDR1 WNHNN and CDR2 SYGVQD (reference sequence). The CDR3 region is CASRVAGQGTGELFF. The CDR3 DNA sequence: TGCGCCAGCAGGGTAGCGGGACAGGGCACCGGGGAGCTGTTTTTT.

The rearrangement uses TRBV4-1 and TRBJ2-7, with 9 bases aligning to TRBD1. V lost 7 bases, J lost 1 base, and 5 bases stayed unmatched. CDR1 and CDR2 from the germline V gene are MGHRA and YSYEKL. The CDR3 totals 14 residues. This CDR3 reads CASKPGQGSYEQYF. In DNA, the CDR3 is TGCGCCAGCAAACCGGGACAGGGTTCCTACGAGCAGTACTTC.

This clone appeared once. This sequence joins TRBV20-1 and TRBJ2-1; D gene unclear. Germline CDR1 is DFQATT and CDR2 is SNEGSKA (reference sequence). CDR3 length: 11 amino acids. Trimming removed 2 bases from V and 10 bases from J, with 9 bases in between. In DNA form, the CDR3 reads TGCAGTGCTAGAAGAGTCTCCGAGCAGTTCTTC. The encoded protein is CSARRVSEQFF.

This clone was found a few times. The chain couples TRBV7-9 to TRBJ2-1, with D possibly matching TRBD1 (6 bases). The V end was cut by 2 bases, the J end by 9 bases, with 8 bases between. The CDR3 loop spans 12 amino acids. In germline, CDR1 is SEHNR, CDR2 FQNEAQ (reference sequence). As DNA, the CDR3 is TGTGCCAGCAGCTTAAAAGGGGGTGAGCAGTTCTTC. Its translation is CASSLKGGEQFF.

This chain uses TRBV7-9 with TRBJ2-2, with 12 bases fitting TRBD2. The ends lost 7 bases at V and 1 base at J; junction bases unmatched: 4. The CDR3 length is 16 residues. Germline V gene sequence: CDR1 SEHNR, CDR2 FQNEAQ (reference sequence). CDR3: CASTGLAGKNTGELFF. The CDR3 DNA sequence: TGTGCCAGCACGGGACTAGCGGGCAAGAACACCGGGGAGCTGTTTTTT.

This sequence joins TRBV4-2 and TRBJ2-3, with TRBD2 as a possible D gene (6 bases). Germline lookup yields CDR1 LGHNA and CDR2 YNFKEQ. The CDR3 spans 17 residues. The V and J ends lost 3 bases and 1 base respectively, with 17 bases between them. This chain's CDR3 is CASSQAWSGQGTDTQYF. The CDR3 DNA is TGTGCCAGCAGCCAGGCCTGGAGCGGGCAAGGCACAGATACGCAGTATTTT.

This clone was seen a single time. The V and J genes are TRBV5-1 and TRBJ2-5; D might be TRBD2 (5 bases). Trimming shortened V by 4 bases and J by 1 base, and 17 bases separated the two germline ends. The CDR3 is made up of 16 amino acids. Germline CDR1 SGHRS, CDR2 YFSETQ. The CDR3 DNA follows: TGCGCCAGCAGCCCCCGAGGACTTTTACGCCAAGAGACCCAGTACTTC. Translation gives CASSPRGLLRQETQYF.